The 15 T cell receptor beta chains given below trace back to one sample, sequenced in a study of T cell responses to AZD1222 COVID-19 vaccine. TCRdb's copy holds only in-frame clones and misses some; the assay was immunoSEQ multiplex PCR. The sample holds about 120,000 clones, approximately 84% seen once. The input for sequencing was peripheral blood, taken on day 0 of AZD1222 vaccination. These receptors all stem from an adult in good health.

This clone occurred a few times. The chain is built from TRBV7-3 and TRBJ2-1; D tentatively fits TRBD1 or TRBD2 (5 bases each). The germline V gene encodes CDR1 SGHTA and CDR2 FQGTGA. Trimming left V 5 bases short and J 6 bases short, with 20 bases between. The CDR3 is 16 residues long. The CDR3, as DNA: TGTGCCAGCAGCCGGGACGGCGGTGGACTCGGCAATGAGCAGTTCTTC. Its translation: CASSRDGGGLGNEQFF. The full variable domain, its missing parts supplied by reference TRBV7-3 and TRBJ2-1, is GAGVSQTPSNKVTEKGKYVELRCDPISGHTALYWYRQSLGQGPEFLIYFQGTGAADDSGLPNDRFFAVRPEGSVSTLKIQRTERGDSAVYLCASSRDGGGLGNEQFFGPGTRLTVL.

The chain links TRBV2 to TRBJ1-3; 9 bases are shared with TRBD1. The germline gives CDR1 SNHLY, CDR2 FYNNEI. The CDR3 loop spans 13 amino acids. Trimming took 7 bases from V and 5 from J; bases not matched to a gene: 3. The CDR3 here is CASTGQGRNTIYF. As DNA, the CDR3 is TGTGCCAGCACAGGACAGGGGCGAAACACCATATATTTT. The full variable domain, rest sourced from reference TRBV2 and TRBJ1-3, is EPEVTQTPSHQVTQMGQEVILRCVPISNHLYFYWYRQILGQKVEFLVSFYNNEISEKSEIFDDQFSVERPDGSNFTLKIRSTKLEDSAMYFCASTGQGRNTIYFGEGSWLTVV.

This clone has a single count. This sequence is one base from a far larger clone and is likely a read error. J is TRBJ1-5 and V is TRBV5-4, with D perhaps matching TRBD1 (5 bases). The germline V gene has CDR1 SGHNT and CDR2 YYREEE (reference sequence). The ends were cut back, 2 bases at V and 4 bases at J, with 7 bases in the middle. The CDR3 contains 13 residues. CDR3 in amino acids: CASSLGENQPQHF. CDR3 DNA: TGTGCCAGCAGCTTAGGGGAAAATCAGCCCCAGCATTTT.

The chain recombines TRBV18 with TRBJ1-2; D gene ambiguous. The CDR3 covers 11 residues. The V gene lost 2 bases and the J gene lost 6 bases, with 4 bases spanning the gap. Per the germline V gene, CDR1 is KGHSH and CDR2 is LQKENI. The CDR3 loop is CASSPGDGYTF. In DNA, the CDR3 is TGTGCCAGCTCACCAGGGGATGGCTACACCTTC. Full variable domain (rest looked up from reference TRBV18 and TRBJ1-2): NAGVMQNPRHLVRRRGQEARLRCSPMKGHSHVYWYRQLPEEGLKFMVYLQKENIIDESGMPKERFSAEFPKEGPSILRIQQVVRGDSAAYFCASSPGDGYTFGSGTRLTVV.

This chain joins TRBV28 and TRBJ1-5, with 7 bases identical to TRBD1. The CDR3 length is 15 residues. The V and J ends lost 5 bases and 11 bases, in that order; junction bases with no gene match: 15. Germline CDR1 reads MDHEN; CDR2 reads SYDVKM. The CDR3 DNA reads TGTGCCAGCAGTACACGACAGGGCGGGGTAAGAGCCCAGCATTTT. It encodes CASSTRQGGVRAQHF.

The CDR3 nucleotides are TGTGCCAGCAGCTTGGGAACACTCGGGACAGGGAACACTGAAGCTTTCTTT. Protein product: CASSLGTLGTGNTEAFF. The chain employs TRBV5-5 and TRBJ1-1; 8 bases are a match to TRBD1. J was trimmed by 1 base and V by 0 bases; bases with no gene match: 8. This CDR3 contains 17 residues. Germline CDR1 is SGHKS and CDR2 is YYEKEE (reference sequence).

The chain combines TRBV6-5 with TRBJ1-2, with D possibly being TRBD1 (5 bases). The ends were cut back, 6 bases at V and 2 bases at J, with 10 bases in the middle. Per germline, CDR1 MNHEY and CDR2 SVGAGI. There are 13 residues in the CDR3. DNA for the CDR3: TGTGCCAGCAGCTTGGGGGACAACTATGGCTACACCTTC. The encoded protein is CASSLGDNYGYTF.

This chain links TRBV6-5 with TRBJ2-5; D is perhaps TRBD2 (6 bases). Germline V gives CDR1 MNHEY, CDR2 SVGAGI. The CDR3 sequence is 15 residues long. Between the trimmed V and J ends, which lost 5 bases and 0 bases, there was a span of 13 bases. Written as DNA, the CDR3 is TGTGCCAGCAGTCATCGCGGGGCCTACCAAGAGACCCAGTACTTC. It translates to CASSHRGAYQETQYF.

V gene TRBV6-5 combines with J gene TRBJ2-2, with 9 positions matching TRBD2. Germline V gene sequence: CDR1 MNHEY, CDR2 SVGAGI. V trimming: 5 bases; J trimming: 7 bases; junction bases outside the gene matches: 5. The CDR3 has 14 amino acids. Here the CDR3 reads CASSLSGSSGELFF. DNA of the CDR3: TGTGCCAGCAGTCTTAGCGGGAGTAGCGGGGAGCTGTTTTTT.

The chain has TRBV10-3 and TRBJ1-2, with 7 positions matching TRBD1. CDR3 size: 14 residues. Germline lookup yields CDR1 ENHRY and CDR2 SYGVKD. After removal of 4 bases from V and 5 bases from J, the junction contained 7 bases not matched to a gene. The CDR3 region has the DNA TGTGCCATCAGTGTAGGGGGCTCTAGGTATGGCTACACCTTC. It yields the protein CAISVGGSRYGYTF.

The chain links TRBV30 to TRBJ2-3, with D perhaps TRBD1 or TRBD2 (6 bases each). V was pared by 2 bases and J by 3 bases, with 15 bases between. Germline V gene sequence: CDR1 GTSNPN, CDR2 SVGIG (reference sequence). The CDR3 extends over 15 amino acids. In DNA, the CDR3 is TGTGCCTGGAGTTACCCGGGGGCTCGGACAGATACGCAGTATTTT. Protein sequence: CAWSYPGARTDTQYF.

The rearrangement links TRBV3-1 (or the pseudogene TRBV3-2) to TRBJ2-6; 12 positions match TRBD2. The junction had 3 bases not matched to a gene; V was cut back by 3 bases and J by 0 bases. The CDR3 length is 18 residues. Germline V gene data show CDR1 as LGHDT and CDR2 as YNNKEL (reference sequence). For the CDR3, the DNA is TGTGCCAGCAGCCAGCGACTAGCGGGGGTCTCTGGGGCCAACGTCCTGACTTTC. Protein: CASSQRLAGVSGANVLTF.

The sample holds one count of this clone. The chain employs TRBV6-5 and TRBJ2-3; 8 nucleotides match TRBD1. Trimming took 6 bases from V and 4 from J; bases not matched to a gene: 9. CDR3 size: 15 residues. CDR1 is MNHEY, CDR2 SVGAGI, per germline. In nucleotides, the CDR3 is TGTGCCAGCAGCTTACAGGGGGGAATGGCAGATACGCAGTATTTT. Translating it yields CASSLQGGMADTQYF.

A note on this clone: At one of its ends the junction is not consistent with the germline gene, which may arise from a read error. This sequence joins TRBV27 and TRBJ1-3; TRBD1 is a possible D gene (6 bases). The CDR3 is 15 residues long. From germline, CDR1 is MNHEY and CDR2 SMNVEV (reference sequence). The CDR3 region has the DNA TGTGCCAGCAGTTCGAACGGGGGCCGTGGACACACCATATATTTT. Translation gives CASSSNGGRGHTIYF.

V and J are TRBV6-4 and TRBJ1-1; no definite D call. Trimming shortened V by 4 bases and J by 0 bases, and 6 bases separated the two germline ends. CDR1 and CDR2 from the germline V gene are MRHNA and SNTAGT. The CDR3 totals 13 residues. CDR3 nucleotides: TGTGCCAGCAGTGCCCAGATGAACACTGAAGCTTTCTTT. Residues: CASSAQMNTEAFF.